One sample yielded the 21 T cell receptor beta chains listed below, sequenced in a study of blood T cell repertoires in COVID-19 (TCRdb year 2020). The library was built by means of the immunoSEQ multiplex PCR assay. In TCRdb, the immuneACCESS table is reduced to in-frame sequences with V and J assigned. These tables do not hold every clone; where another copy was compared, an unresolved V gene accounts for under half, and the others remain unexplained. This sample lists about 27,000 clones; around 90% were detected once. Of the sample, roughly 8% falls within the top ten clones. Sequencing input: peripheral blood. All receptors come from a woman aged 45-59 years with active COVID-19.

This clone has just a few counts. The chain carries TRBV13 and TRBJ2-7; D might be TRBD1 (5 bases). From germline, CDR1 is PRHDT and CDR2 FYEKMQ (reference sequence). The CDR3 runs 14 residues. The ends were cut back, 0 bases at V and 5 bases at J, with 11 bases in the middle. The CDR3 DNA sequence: TGTGCCAGCAGCTTAGGTATGCAGGGCAACGAGCAGTACTTC. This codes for CASSLGMQGNEQYF. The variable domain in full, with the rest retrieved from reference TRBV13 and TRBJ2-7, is AAGVIQSPRHLIKEKRETATLKCYPIPRHDTVYWYQQGPGQDPQFLISFYEKMQSDKGSIPDRFSAQQFSDYHSELNMSSLELGDSALYFCASSLGMQGNEQYFGPGTRLTVT.

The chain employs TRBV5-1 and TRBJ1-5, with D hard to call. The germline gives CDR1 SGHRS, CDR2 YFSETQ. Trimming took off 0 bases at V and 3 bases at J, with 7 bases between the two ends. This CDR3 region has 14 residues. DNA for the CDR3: TGCGCCAGCAGCTTGGGACTCAACAATCAGCCCCAGCATTTT. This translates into CASSLGLNNQPQHF.

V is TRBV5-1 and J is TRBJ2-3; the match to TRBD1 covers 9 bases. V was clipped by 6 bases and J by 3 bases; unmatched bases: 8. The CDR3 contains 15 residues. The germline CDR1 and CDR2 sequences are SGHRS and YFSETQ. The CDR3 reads CASTSGTGRTDTQYF. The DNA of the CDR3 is TGCGCCAGCACGTCCGGGACAGGGAGGACAGATACGCAGTATTTT.

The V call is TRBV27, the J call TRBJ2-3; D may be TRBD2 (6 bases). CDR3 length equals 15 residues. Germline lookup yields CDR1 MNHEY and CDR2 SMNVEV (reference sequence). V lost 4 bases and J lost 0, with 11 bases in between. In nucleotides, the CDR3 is TGTGCCAGCAGTTCGGGAGAGGCTAGCACAGATACGCAGTATTTT. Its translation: CASSSGEASTDTQYF.

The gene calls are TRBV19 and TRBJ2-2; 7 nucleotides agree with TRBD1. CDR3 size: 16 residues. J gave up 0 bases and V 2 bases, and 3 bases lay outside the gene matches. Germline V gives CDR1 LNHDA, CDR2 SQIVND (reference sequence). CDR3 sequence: CASSIMGTANTGELFF. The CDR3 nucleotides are TGTGCCAGTAGTATAATGGGGACAGCGAACACCGGGGAGCTGTTTTTT.

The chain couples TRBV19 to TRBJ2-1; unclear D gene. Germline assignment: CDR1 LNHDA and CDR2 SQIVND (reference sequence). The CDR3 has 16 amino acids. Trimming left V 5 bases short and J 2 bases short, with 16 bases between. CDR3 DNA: TGTGCCAGTAGTCCCCCCGGCAACCTAGCCTACAATGAGCAGTTCTTC. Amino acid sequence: CASSPPGNLAYNEQFF.

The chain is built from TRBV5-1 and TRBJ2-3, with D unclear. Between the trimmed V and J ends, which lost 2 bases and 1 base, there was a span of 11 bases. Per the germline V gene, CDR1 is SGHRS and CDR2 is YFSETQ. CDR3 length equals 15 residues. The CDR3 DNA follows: TGCGCCAGCAGCTTCCAGAACCTCCGCACAGATACGCAGTATTTT. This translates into CASSFQNLRTDTQYF. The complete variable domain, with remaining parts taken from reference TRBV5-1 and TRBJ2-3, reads KAGVTQTPRYLIKTRGQQVTLSCSPISGHRSVSWYQQTPGQGLQFLFEYFSETQRNKGNFPGRFSGRQFSNSRSEMNVSTLELGDSALYLCASSFQNLRTDTQYFGPGTRLTVL.

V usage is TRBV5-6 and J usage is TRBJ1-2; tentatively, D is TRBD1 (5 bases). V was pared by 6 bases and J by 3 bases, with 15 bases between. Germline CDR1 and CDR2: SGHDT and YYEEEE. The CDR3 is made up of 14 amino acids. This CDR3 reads CASTPGRGDYGYTF. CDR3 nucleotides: TGTGCCAGCACCCCTGGGAGGGGCGACTATGGCTACACCTTC.

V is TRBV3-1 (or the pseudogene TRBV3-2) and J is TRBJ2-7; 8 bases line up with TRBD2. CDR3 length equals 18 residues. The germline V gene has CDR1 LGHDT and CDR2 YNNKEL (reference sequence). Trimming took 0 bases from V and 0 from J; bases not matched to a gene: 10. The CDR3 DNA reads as TGTGCCAGCAGCCAAGATAAAGCGGGAGATCCGCTCTCCTACGAGCAGTACTTC. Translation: CASSQDKAGDPLSYEQYF.

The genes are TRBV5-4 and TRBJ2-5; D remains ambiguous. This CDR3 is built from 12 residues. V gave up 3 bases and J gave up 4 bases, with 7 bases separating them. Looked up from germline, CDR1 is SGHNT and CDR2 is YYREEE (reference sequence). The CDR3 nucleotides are TGTGCCAGCAGCTATTCGGGAGAGACCCAGTACTTC. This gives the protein CASSYSGETQYF. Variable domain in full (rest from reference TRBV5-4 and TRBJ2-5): ETGVTQSPTHLIKTRGQQVTLRCSSQSGHNTVSWYQQALGQGPQFIFQYYREEENGRGNFPPRFSGLQFPNYSSELNVNALELDDSALYLCASSYSGETQYFGPGTRLLVL.

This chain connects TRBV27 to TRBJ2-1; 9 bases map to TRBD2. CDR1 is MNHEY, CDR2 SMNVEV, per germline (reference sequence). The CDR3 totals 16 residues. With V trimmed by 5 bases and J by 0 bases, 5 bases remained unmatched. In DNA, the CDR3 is TGTGCCAGCAGTGACAGCGGGGGGAGCTCCTACAATGAGCAGTTCTTC. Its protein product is CASSDSGGSSYNEQFF.

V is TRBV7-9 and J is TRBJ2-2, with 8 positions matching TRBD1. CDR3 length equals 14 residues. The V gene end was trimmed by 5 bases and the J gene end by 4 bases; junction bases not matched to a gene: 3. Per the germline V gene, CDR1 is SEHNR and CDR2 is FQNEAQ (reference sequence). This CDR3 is CASSLGQGTGELFF. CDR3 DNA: TGTGCCAGCAGCCTAGGACAGGGCACCGGGGAGCTGTTTTTT.

CDR3 residues: CASSHLDRELQNIQYF. For the CDR3, the DNA is TGTGCCAGCAGCCACCTCGACAGGGAACTTCAAAACATTCAGTACTTC. The chain recombines TRBV14 with TRBJ2-4; TRBD1 agrees at 7 bases. The CDR3 covers 16 residues. The germline V gene has CDR1 SGHDN and CDR2 FVKESK. V lost 3 bases, J lost 5 bases, and 10 bases stayed unmatched. Variable domain in full (rest from reference TRBV14 and TRBJ2-4): EAGVTQFPSHSVIEKGQTVTLRCDPISGHDNLYWYRRVMGKEIKFLLHFVKESKQDESGMPNNRFLAERTGGTYSTLKVQPAELEDSGVYFCASSHLDRELQNIQYFGAGTRLSVL.

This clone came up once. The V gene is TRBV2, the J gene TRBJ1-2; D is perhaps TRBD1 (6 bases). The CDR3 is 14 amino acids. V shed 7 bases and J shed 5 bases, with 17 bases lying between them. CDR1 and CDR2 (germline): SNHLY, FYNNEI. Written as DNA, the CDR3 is TGTGCCAGCACCCCAGGGGACGTCCTTTATGGCTACACCTTC. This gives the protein CASTPGDVLYGYTF.

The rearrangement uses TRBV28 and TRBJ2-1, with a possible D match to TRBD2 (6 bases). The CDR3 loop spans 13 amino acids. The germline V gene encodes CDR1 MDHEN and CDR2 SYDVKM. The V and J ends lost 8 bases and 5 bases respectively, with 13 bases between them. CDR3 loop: CASVGTPHNEQFF. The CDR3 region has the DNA TGTGCCAGCGTCGGGACTCCTCACAATGAGCAGTTCTTC. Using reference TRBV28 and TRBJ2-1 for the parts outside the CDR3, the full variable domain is DVKVTQSSRYLVKRTGEKVFLECVQDMDHENMFWYRQDPGLGLRLIYFSYDVKMKEKGDIPEGYSVSREKKERFSLILESASTNQTSMYLCASVGTPHNEQFFGPGTRLTVL.

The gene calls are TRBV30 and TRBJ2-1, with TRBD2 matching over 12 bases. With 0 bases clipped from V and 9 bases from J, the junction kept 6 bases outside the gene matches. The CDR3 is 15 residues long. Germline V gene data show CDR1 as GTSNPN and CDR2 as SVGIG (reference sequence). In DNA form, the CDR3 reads TGTGCCTGGAGTGTAGAGACTAGCGGGAGCATTGAGCAGTTCTTC. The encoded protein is CAWSVETSGSIEQFF.

CDR3 DNA: TGTGCCACCCGGACTAGCGGGGGCTCCTACAATGAGCAGTTCTTC. The encoded protein is CATRTSGGSYNEQFF. V usage is TRBV6-5 and J usage is TRBJ2-1; 13 bases are shared with TRBD2. The CDR3 runs to 15 residues. The V and J ends lost 10 bases and 0 bases, in that order; junction bases with no gene match: 3. Germline-derived CDR1 and CDR2 are MNHEY and SVGAGI.

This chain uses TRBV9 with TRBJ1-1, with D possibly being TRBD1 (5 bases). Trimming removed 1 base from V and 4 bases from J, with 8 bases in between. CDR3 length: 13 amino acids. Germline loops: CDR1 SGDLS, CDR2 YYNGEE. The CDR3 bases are TGTGCCAGCAGCGTAACGCAGGGCACTGAAGCTTTCTTT. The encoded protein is CASSVTQGTEAFF.

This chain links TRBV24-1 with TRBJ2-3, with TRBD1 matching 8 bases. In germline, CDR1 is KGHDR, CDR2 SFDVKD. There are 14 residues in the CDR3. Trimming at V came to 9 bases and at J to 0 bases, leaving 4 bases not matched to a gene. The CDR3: CATSRQGSTDTQYF. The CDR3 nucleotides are TGTGCCACCTCCCGACAGGGGAGCACAGATACGCAGTATTTT.

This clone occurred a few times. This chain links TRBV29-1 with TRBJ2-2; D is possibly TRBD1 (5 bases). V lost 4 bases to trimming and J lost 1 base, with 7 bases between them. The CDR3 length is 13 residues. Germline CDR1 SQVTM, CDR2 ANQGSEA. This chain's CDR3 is CSVVGENTGELFF. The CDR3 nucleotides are TGCAGCGTTGTAGGGGAGAACACCGGGGAGCTGTTTTTT.

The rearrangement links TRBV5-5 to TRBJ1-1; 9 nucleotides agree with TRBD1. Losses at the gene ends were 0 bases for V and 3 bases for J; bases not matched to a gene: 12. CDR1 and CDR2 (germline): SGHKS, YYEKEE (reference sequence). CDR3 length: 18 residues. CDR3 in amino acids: CASSLALQGALEDTEAFF. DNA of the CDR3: TGTGCCAGCAGCTTGGCTCTACAGGGGGCCTTGGAGGACACTGAAGCTTTCTTT.